Each of the 15 T cell receptor beta chains below was sequenced from the same sample in a study of OX40 agonist ivuxolimab in advanced cancers. Assay used: immunoSEQ multiplex PCR; TCRdb lists only in-frame clones, some missing. The sample includes about 19,000 clones, 83% seen only once; the top ten take over 20%. The sequenced sample was CD4+ or CD8+ T cells sorted from blood, obtained in a trial of the OX40 agonist ivuxolimab. All receptors come from an adult with an advanced solid tumor such as melanoma, head and neck, liver or kidney cancer.

The chain employs TRBV28 and TRBJ1-4; D is ambiguous. The germline CDR1 and CDR2 sequences are MDHEN and SYDVKM. This CDR3 region has 13 residues. Deletions cut 2 bases from V and 13 bases from J, with 14 bases between. The CDR3 DNA sequence: TGTGCCAGCAGTTTAAGCCGAGCGGCTCGACTGTTTTTT. Protein sequence: CASSLSRAARLFF.

J is TRBJ1-1 and V is TRBV11-3, with a tentative D call TRBD1 (5 bases). V lost 4 bases and J 10 bases, leaving 19 bases between the germline ends. This CDR3 has 14 residues. In germline, CDR1 is SGHNT, CDR2 YENEEA. The CDR3 nucleotides are TGTGCCAGCAGCTGGGGGGGTTTTGACTCTGTAGCTTTCTTT. Residues: CASSWGGFDSVAFF.

CDR3 protein: CASSILQGHTEAFF. For the CDR3, the DNA is TGTGCCAGTAGTATACTGCAGGGACACACTGAAGCTTTCTTT. The chain recombines TRBV19 with TRBJ1-1; TRBD1 might be the D (5 bases). Germline CDR1 LNHDA, CDR2 SQIVND (reference sequence). This CDR3 is built from 14 residues. V lost 2 bases to trimming and J lost 3 bases, with 10 bases between them.

In this sample, this clone turned up many times. The chain joins TRBV4-2 to TRBJ2-1; 7 bases agree with TRBD2. The CDR3 is 17 residues long. Germline CDR1 is LGHNA and CDR2 is YNFKEQ. Unmatched junction bases numbered 6, after V lost 0 bases and J lost 1 base. The CDR3: CASSQDIERESYNEQFF. In DNA form, the CDR3 reads TGTGCCAGCAGCCAAGATATCGAGCGGGAATCCTACAATGAGCAGTTCTTC.

The V call is TRBV30, the J call TRBJ2-1, with a tentative D call TRBD2 (6 bases). Germline V gene data show CDR1 as GTSNPN and CDR2 as SVGIG (reference sequence). Trimming stripped 4 bases from V and 3 bases from J, with 13 bases between. CDR3 length: 14 residues. The CDR3 DNA follows: TGTGCCTGGACTATTGGGGGGTACTACAATGAGCAGTTCTTC. It translates to CAWTIGGYYNEQFF.

The table lists this clone with many counts. The chain uses TRBV6-5 and TRBJ1-1; TRBD1 might be the D (6 bases). CDR3 size: 13 residues. The germline gives CDR1 MNHEY, CDR2 SVGAGI. With 11 bases removed from V and 3 bases from J, the gap between germline ends came to 16 bases. This CDR3 is CACSGTLYTEAFF. In DNA, the CDR3 is TGTGCCTGTTCCGGGACATTATACACTGAAGCTTTCTTT.

This clone was recorded a few times. The chain recombines TRBV7-6 with TRBJ1-2, with TRBD1 as a possible D gene (6 bases). V was trimmed by 0 bases and J by 8 bases, leaving 10 bases between them. In germline, CDR1 is SGHVS, CDR2 FNYEAQ. The CDR3 covers 13 residues. The CDR3 DNA sequence: TGTGCCAGCAGCTTAGCTGTGCAGGGGGGCTACACCTTC. As protein: CASSLAVQGGYTF. The whole variable domain, filled in from reference TRBV7-6 and TRBJ1-2, reads GAGVSQSPRYKVTKRGQDVALRCDPISGHVSLYWYRQALGQGPEFLTYFNYEAQQDKSGLPNDRFSAERPEGSISTLTIQRTEQRDSAMYRCASSLAVQGGYTFGSGTRLTVV.

The rearrangement links TRBV10-1 to TRBJ2-1; D is undetermined. V lost 4 bases and J lost 9, with 13 bases in between. The CDR3 extends over 13 amino acids. Germline V gene data show CDR1 as WNHNN and CDR2 as SYGVQD (reference sequence). In DNA form, the CDR3 reads TGCGCCAGCAGTGGAGGCTCTAGGAGTGAGCAGTTCTTC. Protein sequence: CASSGGSRSEQFF.

The chain's CDR3 is CASSSTGWSNQPQHF. The CDR3 DNA follows: TGTGCCAGCAGTTCAACAGGGTGGAGCAATCAGCCCCAGCATTTT. V usage is TRBV27 and J usage is TRBJ1-5; TRBD1 is a possible D gene (6 bases). V gave up 4 bases and J gave up 1 base, with 11 bases separating them. The CDR3 extends over 15 amino acids. Per the germline V gene, CDR1 is MNHEY and CDR2 is SMNVEV (reference sequence).

The gene calls are TRBV7-6 and TRBJ1-2; 9 bases match TRBD1. The V gene's germline CDR1 is SGHVS and CDR2 FNYEAQ. The CDR3 is 14 residues long. V lost 4 bases to trimming and J lost 2 bases; unmatched junction nucleotides: 2. The CDR3 DNA is TGTGCCAGCAGCTCCGGACAGGGGAACTATGGCTACACCTTC. Its protein product is CASSSGQGNYGYTF.

The rearrangement links TRBV7-2 to TRBJ2-1; D is uncertain. The germline V gene has CDR1 SGHTA and CDR2 FQGNSA. The CDR3 is made up of 12 amino acids. The V end was cut by 8 bases, the J end by 1 base, with 6 bases between. The CDR3 region has the DNA TGTGCCAGCGAGGCGTCCTACAATGAGCAGTTCTTC. Its translation is CASEASYNEQFF.

V is TRBV6-5 and J is TRBJ2-7; TRBD1 might be the D (6 bases). CDR1 is MNHEY and CDR2 is SVGAGI in the germline V gene. The V gene lost 4 bases and the J gene lost 3 bases, with 19 bases spanning the gap. This CDR3 has 16 amino acids. This CDR3 reads CASSSPERDTIYEQYF. The CDR3 DNA sequence: TGTGCCAGCAGTTCCCCCGAAAGGGACACCATCTACGAGCAGTACTTC.

This chain links TRBV6-5 with TRBJ2-3, with unresolved D. Germline-derived CDR1 and CDR2 are MNHEY and SVGAGI. V was clipped by 6 bases and J by 5 bases, with 15 bases between them. The CDR3 covers 14 residues. This CDR3 is CASSPTLKGDTQYF. The DNA for the CDR3 is TGTGCCAGCAGCCCCACCCTTAAGGGAGATACGCAGTATTTT.

The chain combines TRBV9 with TRBJ2-5; 15 nucleotides align to TRBD2. The V gene's germline CDR1 is SGDLS and CDR2 YYNGEE. Trimming removed 4 bases from V and 4 bases from J; junction bases left unmatched: 5. CDR3 length: 16 residues. The CDR3 bases are TGTGCCAGCAGCTTAGGGGGACTAGCGGGAGGAGAGACCCAGTACTTC. It translates to CASSLGGLAGGETQYF. Drawing the rest from reference TRBV9 and TRBJ2-5, the complete variable domain is DSGVTQTPKHLITATGQRVTLRCSPRSGDLSVYWYQQSLDQGLQFLIQYYNGEERAKGNILERFSAQQFPDLHSELNLSSLELGDSALYFCASSLGGLAGGETQYFGPGTRLLVL.

V usage is TRBV13 and J usage is TRBJ2-2; D is unclear. V was pared by 0 bases and J by 6 bases, with 5 bases between. Looked up from germline, CDR1 is PRHDT and CDR2 is FYEKMQ (reference sequence). The CDR3 extends over 13 amino acids. CDR3 sequence reads: CASSLGRPGELFF. CDR3 DNA sequence: TGTGCCAGCAGCTTAGGTAGGCCCGGGGAGCTGTTTTTT.